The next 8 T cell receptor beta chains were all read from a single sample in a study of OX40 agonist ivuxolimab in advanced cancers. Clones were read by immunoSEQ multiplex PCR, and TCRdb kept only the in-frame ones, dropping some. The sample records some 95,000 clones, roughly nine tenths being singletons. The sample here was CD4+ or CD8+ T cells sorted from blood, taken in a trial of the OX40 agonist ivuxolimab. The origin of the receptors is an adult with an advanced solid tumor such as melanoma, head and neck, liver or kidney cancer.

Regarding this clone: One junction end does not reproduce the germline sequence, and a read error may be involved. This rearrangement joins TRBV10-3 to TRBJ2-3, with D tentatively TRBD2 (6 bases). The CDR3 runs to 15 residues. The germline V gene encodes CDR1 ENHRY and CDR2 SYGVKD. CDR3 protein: CASSYSHTGVDTQYF. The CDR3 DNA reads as TGTGCCAGCAGTTACTCTCATACGGGAGTGGATACGCAGTATTTT.

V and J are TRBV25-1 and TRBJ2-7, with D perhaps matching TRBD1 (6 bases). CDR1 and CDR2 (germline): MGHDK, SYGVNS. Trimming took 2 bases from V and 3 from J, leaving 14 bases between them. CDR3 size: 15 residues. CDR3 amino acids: CASSEGGTAIYEQYF. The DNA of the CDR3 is TGTGCCAGCAGTGAAGGGGGCACGGCGATCTACGAGCAGTACTTC.

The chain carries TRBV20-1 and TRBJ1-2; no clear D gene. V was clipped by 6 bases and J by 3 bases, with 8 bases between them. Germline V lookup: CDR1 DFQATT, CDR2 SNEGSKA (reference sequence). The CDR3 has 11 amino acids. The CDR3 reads CSAPDDYGYTF. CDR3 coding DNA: TGCAGTGCGCCGGATGACTATGGCTACACCTTC.

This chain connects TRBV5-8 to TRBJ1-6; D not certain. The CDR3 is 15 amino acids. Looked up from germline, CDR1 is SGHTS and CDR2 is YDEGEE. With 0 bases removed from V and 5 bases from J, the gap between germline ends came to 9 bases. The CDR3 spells CASSLAGGNNSPLHF. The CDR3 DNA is TGTGCCAGCAGCTTGGCCGGCGGTAATAATTCACCCCTCCACTTT. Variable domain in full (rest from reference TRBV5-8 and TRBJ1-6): EAGVTQSPTHLIKTRGQQATLRCSPISGHTSVYWYQQALGLGLQFLLWYDEGEERNRGNFPPRFSGRQFPNYSSELNVNALELEDSALYLCASSLAGGNNSPLHFGNGTRLTVT.

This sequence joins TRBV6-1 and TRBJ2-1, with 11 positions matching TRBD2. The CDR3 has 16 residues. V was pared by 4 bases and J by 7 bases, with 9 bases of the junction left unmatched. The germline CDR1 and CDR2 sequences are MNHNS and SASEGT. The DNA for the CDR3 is TGTGCCAGCAGTGCAGTCACTAGCGGGAGTAGGAATGAGCAGTTCTTC. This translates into CASSAVTSGSRNEQFF.

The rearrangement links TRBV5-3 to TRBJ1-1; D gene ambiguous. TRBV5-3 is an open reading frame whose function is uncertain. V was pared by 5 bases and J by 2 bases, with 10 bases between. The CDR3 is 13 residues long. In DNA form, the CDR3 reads TGTGCCAGAAGAAACTGGAGAAACACTGAAGCTTTCTTT. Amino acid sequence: CARRNWRNTEAFF.

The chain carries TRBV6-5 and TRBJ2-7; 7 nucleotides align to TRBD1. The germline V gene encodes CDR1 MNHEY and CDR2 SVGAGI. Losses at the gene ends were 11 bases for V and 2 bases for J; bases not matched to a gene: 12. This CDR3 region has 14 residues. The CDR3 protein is CACEGTALAYEQYF. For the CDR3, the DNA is TGTGCCTGCGAAGGGACAGCTCTGGCCTACGAGCAGTACTTC.

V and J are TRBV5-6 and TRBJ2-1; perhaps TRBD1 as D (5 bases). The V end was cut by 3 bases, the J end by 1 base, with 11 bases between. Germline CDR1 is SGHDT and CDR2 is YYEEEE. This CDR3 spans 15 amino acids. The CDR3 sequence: CASSSSRVSYNEQFF. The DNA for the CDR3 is TGTGCCAGCAGCTCCTCCAGGGTTTCCTACAATGAGCAGTTCTTC.